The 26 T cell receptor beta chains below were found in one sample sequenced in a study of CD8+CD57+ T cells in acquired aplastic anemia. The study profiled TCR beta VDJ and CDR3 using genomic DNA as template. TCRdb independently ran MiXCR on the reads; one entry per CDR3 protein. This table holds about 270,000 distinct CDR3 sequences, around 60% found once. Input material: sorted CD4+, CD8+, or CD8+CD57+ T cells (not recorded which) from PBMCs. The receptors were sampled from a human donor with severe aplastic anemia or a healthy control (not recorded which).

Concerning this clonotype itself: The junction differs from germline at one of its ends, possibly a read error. CDR3 nucleotide sequence: TGCAGTGCTAGGACTGACTGGCAAGAGGCCCAGTACTTC. Its protein product is CSARTDWQEAQYF. V and J are TRBV20-1 and TRBJ2-5; D is ambiguous. Germline V gene sequence: CDR1 DFQATT, CDR2 SNEGSKA (reference sequence). The CDR3 covers 13 residues.

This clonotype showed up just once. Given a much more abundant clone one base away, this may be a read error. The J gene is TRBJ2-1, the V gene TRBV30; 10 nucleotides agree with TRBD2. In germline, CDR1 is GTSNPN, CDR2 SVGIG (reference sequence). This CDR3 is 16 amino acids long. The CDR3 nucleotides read TGTGCCTGGAGTGTACCAACTAGCGGGGTTTTGAATGGGCAGTTCTTC. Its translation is CAWSVPTSGVLNGQFF.

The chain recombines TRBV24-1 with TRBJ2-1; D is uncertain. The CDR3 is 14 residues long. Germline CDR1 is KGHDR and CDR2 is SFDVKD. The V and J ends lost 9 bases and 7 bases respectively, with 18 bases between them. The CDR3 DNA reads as TGTGCCACCTGGGCTGGCGCCGAGAGGAATGAGCAGTTCTTC. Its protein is CATWAGAERNEQFF.

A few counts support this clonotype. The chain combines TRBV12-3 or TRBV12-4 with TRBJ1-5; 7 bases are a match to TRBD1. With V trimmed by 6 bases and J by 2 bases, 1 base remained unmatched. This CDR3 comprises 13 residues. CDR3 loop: CASSDRGNQPQHF. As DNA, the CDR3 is TGTGCCAGCAGCGACAGGGGCAATCAGCCCCAGCATTTT.

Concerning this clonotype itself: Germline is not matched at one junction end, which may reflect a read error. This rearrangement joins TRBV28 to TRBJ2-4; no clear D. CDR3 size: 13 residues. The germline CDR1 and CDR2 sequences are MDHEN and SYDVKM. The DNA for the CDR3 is TGTGCCGGCAGTTTCCAGGAAGAAAACATTCAGTACTTC. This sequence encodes CAGSFQEENIQYF.

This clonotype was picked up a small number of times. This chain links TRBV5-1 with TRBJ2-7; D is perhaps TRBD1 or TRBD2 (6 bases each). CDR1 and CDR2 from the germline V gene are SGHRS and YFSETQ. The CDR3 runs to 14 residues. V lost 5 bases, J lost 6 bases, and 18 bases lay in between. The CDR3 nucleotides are TGCGCCAGCAGTCCAGGCCGAGGGGGAGGCGAGCAGTACTTC. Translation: CASSPGRGGGEQYF.

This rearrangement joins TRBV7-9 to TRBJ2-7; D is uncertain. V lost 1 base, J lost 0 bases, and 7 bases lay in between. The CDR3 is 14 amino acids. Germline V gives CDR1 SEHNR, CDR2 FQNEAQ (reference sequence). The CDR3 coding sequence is TGTGCCAGCAGCTTAGTGGCCAGCTCCTACGAGCAGTACTTC. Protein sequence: CASSLVASSYEQYF.

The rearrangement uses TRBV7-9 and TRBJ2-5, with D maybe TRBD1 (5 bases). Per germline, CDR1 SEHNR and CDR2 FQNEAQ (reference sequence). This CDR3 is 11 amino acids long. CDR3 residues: CSGRSQETQYF. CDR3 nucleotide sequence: TGTTCAGGGCGGAGCCAAGAGACCCAGTACTTC.

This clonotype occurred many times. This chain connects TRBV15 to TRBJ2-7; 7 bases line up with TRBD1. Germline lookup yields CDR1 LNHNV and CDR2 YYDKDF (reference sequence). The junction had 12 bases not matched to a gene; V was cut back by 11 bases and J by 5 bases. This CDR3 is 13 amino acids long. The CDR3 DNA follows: TGTGCCGCACAACAGGGGTTAGGGGACGAGCAGTACTTC. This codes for CAAQQGLGDEQYF.

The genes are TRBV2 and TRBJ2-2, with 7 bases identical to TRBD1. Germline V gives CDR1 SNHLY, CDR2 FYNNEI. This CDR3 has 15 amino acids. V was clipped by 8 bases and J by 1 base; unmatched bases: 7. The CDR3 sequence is CASRGQQMNTGELFF. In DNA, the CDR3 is TGTGCCAGCCGGGGACAGCAAATGAACACCGGGGAGCTGTTTTTT.

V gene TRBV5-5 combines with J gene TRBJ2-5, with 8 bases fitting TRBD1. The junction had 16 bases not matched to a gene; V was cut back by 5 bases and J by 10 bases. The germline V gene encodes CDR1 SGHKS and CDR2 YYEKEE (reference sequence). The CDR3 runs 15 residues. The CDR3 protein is CASSSTGEKKGDQYF. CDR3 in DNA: TGTGCCAGCAGTTCGACAGGGGAGAAGAAGGGTGACCAGTACTTC.

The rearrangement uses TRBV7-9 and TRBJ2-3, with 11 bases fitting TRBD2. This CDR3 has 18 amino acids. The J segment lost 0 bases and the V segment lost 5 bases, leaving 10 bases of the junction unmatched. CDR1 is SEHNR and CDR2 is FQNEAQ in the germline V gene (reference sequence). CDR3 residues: CASSPRLAGPSSTDTQYF. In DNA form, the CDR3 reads TGTGCCAGCAGCCCCAGACTAGCGGGGCCAAGTAGCACAGATACGCAGTATTTT.

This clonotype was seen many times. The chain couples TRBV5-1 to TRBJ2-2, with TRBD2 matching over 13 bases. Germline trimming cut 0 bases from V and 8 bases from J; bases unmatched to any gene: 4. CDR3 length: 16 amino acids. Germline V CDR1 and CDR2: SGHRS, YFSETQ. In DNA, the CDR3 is TGCGCCAGCAGCTTGGGGACTAGCGGGAGATCAGGGGAGCTGTTTTTT. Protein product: CASSLGTSGRSGELFF. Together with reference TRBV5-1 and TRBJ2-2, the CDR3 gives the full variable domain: KAGVTQTPRYLIKTRGQQVTLSCSPISGHRSVSWYQQTPGQGLQFLFEYFSETQRNKGNFPGRFSGRQFSNSRSEMNVSTLELGDSALYLCASSLGTSGRSGELFFGEGSRLTVL.

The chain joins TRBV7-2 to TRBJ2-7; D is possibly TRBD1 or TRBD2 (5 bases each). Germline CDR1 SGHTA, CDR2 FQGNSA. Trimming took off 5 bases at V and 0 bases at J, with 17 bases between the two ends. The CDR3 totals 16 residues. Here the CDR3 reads CASSTGGRDPSYEQYF. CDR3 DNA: TGTGCCAGCAGCACCGGCGGTAGGGACCCCTCCTACGAGCAGTACTTC.

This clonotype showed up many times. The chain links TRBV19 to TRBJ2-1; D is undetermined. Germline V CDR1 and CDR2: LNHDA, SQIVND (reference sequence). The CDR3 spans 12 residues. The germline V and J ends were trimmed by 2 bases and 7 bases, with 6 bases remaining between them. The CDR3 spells CASSIWSNEQFF. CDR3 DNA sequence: TGTGCCAGTAGTATATGGTCAAATGAGCAGTTCTTC. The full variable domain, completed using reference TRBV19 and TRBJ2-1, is DGGITQSPKYLFRKEGQNVTLSCEQNLNHDAMYWYRQDPGQGLRLIYYSQIVNDFQKGDIAEGYSVSREKKESFPLTVTSAQKNPTAFYLCASSIWSNEQFFGPGTRLTVL.

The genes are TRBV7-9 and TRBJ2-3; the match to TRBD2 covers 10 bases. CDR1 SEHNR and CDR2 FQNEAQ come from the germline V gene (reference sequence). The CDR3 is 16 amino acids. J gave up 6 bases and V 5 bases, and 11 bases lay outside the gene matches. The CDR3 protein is CASSVLAGPSWDTQYF. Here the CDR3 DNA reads TGTGCCAGCAGCGTACTAGCGGGGCCTAGTTGGGATACGCAGTATTTT.

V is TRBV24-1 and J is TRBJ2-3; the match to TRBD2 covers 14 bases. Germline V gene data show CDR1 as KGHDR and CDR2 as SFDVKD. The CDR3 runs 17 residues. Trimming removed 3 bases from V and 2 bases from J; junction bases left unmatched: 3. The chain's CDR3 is CATSDPTSGGVTDTQYF. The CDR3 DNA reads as TGTGCCACCAGTGATCCGACTAGCGGGGGGGTCACAGATACGCAGTATTTT.

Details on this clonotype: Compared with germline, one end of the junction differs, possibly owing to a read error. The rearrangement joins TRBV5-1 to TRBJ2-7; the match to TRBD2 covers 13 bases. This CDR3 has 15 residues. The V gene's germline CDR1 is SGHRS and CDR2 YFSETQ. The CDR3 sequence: CASGLELAGGPKQYF. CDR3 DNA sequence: TGCGCCAGCGGCTTGGAACTAGCGGGGGGGCCCAAGCAGTACTTC.

CDR3: CASSNLGQGAKNSPLHF. The CDR3 bases are TGTGCCAGTAGTAATCTGGGACAGGGGGCGAAAAATTCACCCCTCCACTTT. The rearrangement links TRBV19 to TRBJ1-6, with 12 bases fitting TRBD1. In germline, CDR1 is LNHDA, CDR2 SQIVND (reference sequence). Unmatched junction bases numbered 8, after V lost 4 bases and J lost 7 bases. This CDR3 comprises 17 residues.

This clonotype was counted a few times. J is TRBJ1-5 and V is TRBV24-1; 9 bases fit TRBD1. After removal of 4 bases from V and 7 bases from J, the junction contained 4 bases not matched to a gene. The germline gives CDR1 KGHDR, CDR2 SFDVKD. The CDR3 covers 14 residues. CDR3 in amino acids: CATSDSDRGQPQHF. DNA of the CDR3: TGTGCCACCAGTGACTCGGACAGGGGACAGCCCCAGCATTTT.

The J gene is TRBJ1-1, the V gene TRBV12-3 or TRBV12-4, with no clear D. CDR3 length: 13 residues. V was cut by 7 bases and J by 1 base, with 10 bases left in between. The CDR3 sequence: CASNIQENTEAFF. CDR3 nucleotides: TGTGCCAGCAACATCCAGGAGAACACTGAAGCTTTCTTT.

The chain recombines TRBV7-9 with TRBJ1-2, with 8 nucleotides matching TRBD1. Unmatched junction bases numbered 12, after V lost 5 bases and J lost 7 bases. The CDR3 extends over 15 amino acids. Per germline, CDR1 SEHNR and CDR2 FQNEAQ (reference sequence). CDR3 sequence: CASSQIAGGASGYTF. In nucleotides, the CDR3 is TGTGCCAGCAGCCAAATCGCAGGGGGCGCATCTGGCTACACCTTC.

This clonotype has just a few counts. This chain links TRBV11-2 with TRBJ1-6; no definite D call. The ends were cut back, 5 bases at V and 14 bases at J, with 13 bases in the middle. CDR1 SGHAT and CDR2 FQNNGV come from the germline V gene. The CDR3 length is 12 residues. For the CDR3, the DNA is TGTGCCAGCAGCCCTAATGGGGTTTCCCTCCACTTT. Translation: CASSPNGVSLHF.

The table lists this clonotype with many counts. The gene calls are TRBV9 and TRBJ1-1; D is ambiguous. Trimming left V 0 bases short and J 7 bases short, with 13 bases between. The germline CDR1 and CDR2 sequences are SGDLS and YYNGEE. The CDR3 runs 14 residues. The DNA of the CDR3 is TGTGCCAGCAGCGTAGGTGGGCAGACCAATGAAGCTTTCTTT. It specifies CASSVGGQTNEAFF.

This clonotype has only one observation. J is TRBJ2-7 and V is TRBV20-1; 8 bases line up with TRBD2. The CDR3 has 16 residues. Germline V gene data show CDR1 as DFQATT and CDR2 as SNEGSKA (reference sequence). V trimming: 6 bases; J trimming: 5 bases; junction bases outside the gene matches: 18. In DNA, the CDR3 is TGCAGTGCCAAATCTTGGGGCGCCGGGGGGGTCAACGAGCAGTACTTC. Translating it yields CSAKSWGAGGVNEQYF.

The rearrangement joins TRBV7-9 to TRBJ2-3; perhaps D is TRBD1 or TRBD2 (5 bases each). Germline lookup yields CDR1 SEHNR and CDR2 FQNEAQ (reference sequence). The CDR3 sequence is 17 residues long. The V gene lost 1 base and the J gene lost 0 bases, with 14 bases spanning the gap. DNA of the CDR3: TGTGCCAGCAGCTTAGAGCGGTCGGCAGGGAGCACAGATACGCAGTATTTT. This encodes CASSLERSAGSTDTQYF.